This TCR beta chain was identified during a study of blood T cell repertoires in COVID-19 (dated by TCRdb to 2020 to 2022). At the level of the whole study: Samples covering the acute and convalescent phases of COVID-19 were provided by collaborators in the United States, Italy and Spain. Where available, HLA class I and class II types were taken from metadata supplied by the sample provider and were not determined by assay-based typing. The material from the prospective study consisted of cDNA or gDNA derived from T cells, B-cell-depleted T cells, or PBMCs. The repertoires were made available in a free public database intended to serve as a resource for research on the immune response to SARS-CoV-2. The samples were drawn from two sources: the first 160 participants of the ongoing ImmuneRACE study, and fewer than 1,500 subjects contributed by 6 global collaborators. The dataset comprised deeply sampled blood TCRbeta repertoires from subjects exposed to, actively infected with, or recovered from COVID-19. A de-identified subject ID, COVID-19 status, age in years and sex were almost always included in the sample metadata.

TCRbeta CDR3 regions were amplified from genomic DNA by means of the immunoSEQ Assay, a bias-controlled multiplex PCR. Concerning the study's data processing: Within the assay, amplification of reference gene primers was used to estimate how many nucleated cells each sample contained. To quantify the absolute abundance of each unique TCRbeta CDR3 rearrangement, sequence reads were collapsed and filtered. For each sample, productive Simpson clonality was calculated as the square root of Simpson's diversity index over productive rearrangements. Imported from immuneACCESS, the table was reduced by TCRdb to in-frame sequences with V and J called. These copies leave out some clones; in studies compared against another copy, an unresolved V gene accounts for under half, and the cause of the remainder is not known. The D gene and trimming were derived from the DNA, and the V and J assignments and clone size from that table. In this sample the table shows roughly 70,000 clones, about 88% of which occur a single time. The top ten constitute approximately 3.6% of the sample.

The full study reports these points: Clinical and demographic metadata were provided uncurated, with the amount varying by source and participant.

The V and J ends are trimmed by 4 bases and 4 bases, leaving 11 bases between them. There are 13 amino acids in the CDR3, from cysteine to phenylalanine inclusive. Only the CDR3 part of the read is kept: 39 bases, read in frame from the first base. CDR1 and CDR2 (SGHNT, YYREEE) derive from the germline V gene (reference sequence). The collaborating institutions used their own protocols to collect whole blood in K2EDTA tubes. For TCRbeta analysis, collaborators shipped samples in one of three forms: frozen whole blood, isolated PBMCs, or DNA extracted from either of those sample types. As for this clone: Its antigen has not been determined. No base qualities exist here, and no much larger clone lies one base off it.

Here the chain combines TRBV5-4 and TRBJ1-2; the D gene cannot be named for sure. The sequencing sample was made of peripheral blood. The receptor was isolated from a man in his 70s with acute or convalescent COVID-19. The CDR3 reads as follows: CASSPDSTYGYTF. At the DNA level, the sequence is TGTGCCAGCAGCCCGGACTCCACCTATGGCTACACCTTC.